Below, 21 T cell receptor beta chains from the same sample are listed, as sequenced in a study of OX40 agonist ivuxolimab in advanced cancers. Sequenced by immunoSEQ multiplex PCR; TCRdb stores in-frame clones only, minus some. The table records about 84,000 clones, roughly 89% of them present only once. Sequences were derived from CD4+ or CD8+ T cells sorted from blood, sampled in a trial of the OX40 agonist ivuxolimab. The source of these receptors is an adult with an advanced solid tumor such as melanoma, head and neck, liver or kidney cancer.

A single count supports this clone. V and J are TRBV7-2 and TRBJ1-4; D is uncertain. V lost 5 bases to trimming and J lost 4 bases, with 11 bases between them. Per the germline V gene, CDR1 is SGHTA and CDR2 is FQGNSA. This CDR3 comprises 14 residues. The CDR3 sequence is CASSQSLINEKLFF. CDR3 nucleotides: TGTGCCAGCAGCCAGAGCCTCATTAATGAAAAACTGTTTTTT.

This clone was seen a single time. The rearrangement uses TRBV2 and TRBJ2-4; 9 bases are a match to TRBD2. V was clipped by 6 bases and J by 0 bases; unmatched bases: 3. This CDR3 is built from 15 residues. Germline CDR1 is SNHLY and CDR2 is FYNNEI. CDR3 nucleotide sequence: TGTGCCAGCAGGGGACTAGCCATAGCCAAAAACATTCAGTACTTC. Residues: CASRGLAIAKNIQYF. The full variable domain, in which reference TRBV2 and TRBJ2-4 provide the parts outside the CDR3, is EPEVTQTPSHQVTQMGQEVILRCVPISNHLYFYWYRQILGQKVEFLVSFYNNEISEKSEIFDDQFSVERPDGSNFTLKIRSTKLEDSAMYFCASRGLAIAKNIQYFGAGTRLSVL.

The chain carries TRBV28 and TRBJ2-2; TRBD1 is a possible D gene (6 bases). The CDR3 is made up of 15 amino acids. Germline CDR1 is MDHEN and CDR2 is SYDVKM. Trimming stripped 8 bases from V and 4 bases from J, with 17 bases between. DNA for the CDR3: TGTGCCAGCCGTTCTTCGTCAGGGGCCACCGGGGAGCTGTTTTTT. Protein: CASRSSSGATGELFF.

The rearrangement uses TRBV5-1 and TRBJ2-5, with unresolved D. CDR3 length equals 14 residues. The V gene's germline CDR1 is SGHRS and CDR2 YFSETQ. V was shortened by 5 bases and J by 5 bases, with 16 bases between the two germline ends. The CDR3 here is CASSRLYHGETQYF. The CDR3 DNA reads as TGCGCCAGCAGTAGGTTGTATCATGGGGAGACCCAGTACTTC.

This clone was counted a single time. The chain employs TRBV7-9 and TRBJ2-5; possibly TRBD1 or TRBD2 for D (5 bases each). This CDR3 contains 14 residues. Germline V gene sequence: CDR1 SEHNR, CDR2 FQNEAQ (reference sequence). Trimming left V 1 base short and J 6 bases short, with 12 bases between. The CDR3 region is CASSLEAGTKTQYF. CDR3 DNA sequence: TGTGCCAGCAGCTTAGAGGCCGGGACGAAGACCCAGTACTTC.

The V call is TRBV5-1, the J call TRBJ1-4; D gene unclear. V lost 2 bases, J lost 8 bases, and 19 bases lay in between. Germline loops: CDR1 SGHRS, CDR2 YFSETQ. The CDR3 runs to 16 residues. CDR3 loop: CASSFRTAISGEKLFF. The CDR3 DNA reads TGCGCCAGCAGCTTCAGAACAGCGATAAGCGGGGAAAAACTGTTTTTT.

The V gene is TRBV14, the J gene TRBJ1-1, with 11 bases fitting TRBD1. CDR3 length: 16 amino acids. Trimming at V came to 4 bases and at J to 1 base, leaving 5 bases not matched to a gene. Germline values: CDR1 SGHDN, CDR2 FVKESK. CDR3 region: CASSRRTGGRNTEAFF. CDR3 DNA: TGTGCCAGCAGCCGCCGGACAGGGGGCCGGAACACTGAAGCTTTCTTT.

The CDR3: CASRVTGGGSGYTF. CDR3 in DNA: TGTGCCAGCAGAGTGACAGGGGGCGGTTCTGGCTACACCTTC. The gene calls are TRBV27 and TRBJ1-2; TRBD1 matches 10 bases. Trimming removed 6 bases from V and 7 bases from J; junction bases left unmatched: 8. The CDR3 extends over 14 amino acids. In germline, CDR1 is MNHEY, CDR2 SMNVEV (reference sequence).

The rearrangement joins TRBV7-2 to TRBJ2-3; D is unclear. Germline V gives CDR1 SGHTA, CDR2 FQGNSA. This CDR3 region has 14 residues. V gave up 3 bases and J gave up 0 bases, with 7 bases separating them. The DNA for the CDR3 is TGTGCCAGCAGCTTGTCTAGAAGCACAGATACGCAGTATTTT. Protein sequence: CASSLSRSTDTQYF. Together with reference TRBV7-2 and TRBJ2-3, the CDR3 gives the full variable domain: GAGVSQSPSNKVTEKGKDVELRCDPISGHTALYWYRQSLGQGLEFLIYFQGNSAPDKSGLPSDRFSAERTGGSVSTLTIQRTQQEDSAVYLCASSLSRSTDTQYFGPGTRLTVL.

The genes are TRBV4-1 and TRBJ2-7; 8 nucleotides match TRBD2. Germline V gives CDR1 MGHRA, CDR2 YSYEKL. CDR3 size: 16 residues. The V and J ends lost 1 base and 6 bases, in that order; junction bases with no gene match: 11. CDR3 region: CASSQVSGTSVSEQYF. The CDR3 region has the DNA TGCGCCAGCAGCCAAGTGTCCGGGACTAGTGTGAGCGAGCAGTACTTC.

This clone came up once. J is TRBJ2-1 and V is TRBV21-1; the D call TRBD2 from the table was never checked on the DNA. TRBV21-1 is a recognized pseudogene. This CDR3 has 17 residues. CDR3 nucleotides: TGTGCCAGCAGCAAAGAACAACTAGTTAGGAACCACAATGAGCAGTTCTTC. Amino acids: CASSKEQLVRNHNEQFF.

The genes are TRBV7-8 and TRBJ1-4, with 9 bases fitting TRBD1. The V gene's germline CDR1 is SGHVS and CDR2 FQNEAQ. V dropped 5 bases and J dropped 4; count of bases not matched to a gene: 5. The CDR3 loop spans 15 amino acids. The CDR3: CASSRGDRDNEKLFF. In nucleotides, the CDR3 is TGTGCCAGCAGCCGAGGGGACAGGGATAATGAAAAACTGTTTTTT.

V usage is TRBV6-5 and J usage is TRBJ2-7, with 12 bases identical to TRBD2. The ends lost 2 bases at V and 6 bases at J; junction bases unmatched: 5. The CDR3 has 15 amino acids. Germline assignment: CDR1 MNHEY and CDR2 SVGAGI. The CDR3 DNA is TGTGCCAGCAGTTACCTAACTAGCGGGAGGACCGAGCAGTACTTC. Its translation: CASSYLTSGRTEQYF.

The chain couples TRBV18 to TRBJ1-4; unclear D gene. Per germline, CDR1 KGHSH and CDR2 LQKENI. The V end was cut by 0 bases, the J end by 5 bases, with 4 bases between. This CDR3 has 13 residues. In nucleotides, the CDR3 is TGTGCCAGCTCACCACCAGGGAATGAAAAACTGTTTTTT. Translation: CASSPPGNEKLFF.

The chain combines TRBV5-1 with TRBJ2-7, with D unclear. Germline V gene sequence: CDR1 SGHRS, CDR2 YFSETQ. Trimming pared 5 bases from V and 3 bases from J, leaving 6 bases between. The CDR3 consists of 11 residues. CDR3 sequence: CASRLDYEQYV. CDR3 DNA sequence: TGCGCCAGCAGGCTCGACTACGAGCAGTACGTC.

The CDR3, as DNA: TGTGCCAGCAGCCTGGGAACTTCAAGCGGAACCACAGATACGCAGTATTTT. Encoded protein: CASSLGTSSGTTDTQYF. The chain couples TRBV7-9 to TRBJ2-3, with D perhaps matching TRBD2 (5 bases). With 5 bases removed from V and 2 bases from J, the gap between germline ends came to 20 bases. This CDR3 has 17 amino acids. Germline lookup yields CDR1 SEHNR and CDR2 FQNEAQ (reference sequence).

V and J are TRBV15 and TRBJ2-1; D is ambiguous. The CDR3 spans 16 residues. Germline V gene sequence: CDR1 LNHNV, CDR2 YYDKDF (reference sequence). V dropped 0 bases and J dropped 2 bases, with 11 bases sitting between them. CDR3 in amino acids: CATSRDVAHPYNEQFF. CDR3 DNA: TGTGCCACCAGCAGAGATGTAGCCCACCCCTACAATGAGCAGTTCTTC. The whole variable domain, remainder taken from reference TRBV15 and TRBJ2-1, is DAMVIQNPRYQVTQFGKPVTLSCSQTLNHNVMYWYQQKSSQAPKLLFHYYDKDFNNEADTPDNFQSRRPNTSFCFLDIRSPGLGDTAMYLCATSRDVAHPYNEQFFGPGTRLTVL.

The J gene is TRBJ2-3, the V gene TRBV5-1; D is uncertain. The CDR3 sequence is 12 residues long. The germline V gene encodes CDR1 SGHRS and CDR2 YFSETQ. Deletions cut 5 bases from V and 0 bases from J, with 4 bases between. The CDR3 protein is CASSPSTDTQYF. For the CDR3, the DNA is TGCGCCAGCAGTCCGAGCACAGATACGCAGTATTTT.

The V gene is TRBV7-2, the J gene TRBJ1-1, with D possibly being TRBD1 (5 bases). V was shortened by 5 bases and J by 7 bases, with 8 bases between the two germline ends. The V gene's germline CDR1 is SGHTA and CDR2 FQGNSA. This CDR3 has 11 residues. The CDR3 loop reads CASSRGSEAFF. CDR3 DNA: TGTGCCAGCAGCCGGGGGAGTGAAGCTTTCTTT.

The rearrangement joins TRBV7-2 to TRBJ1-2, with 7 bases identical to TRBD1. Per germline, CDR1 SGHTA and CDR2 FQGNSA. V was clipped by 5 bases and J by 5 bases; unmatched bases: 8. The CDR3 is made up of 14 amino acids. CDR3 DNA: TGTGCCAGCAGCCTACGGGACAGTCGGTATGGCTACACCTTC. Translated, it gives CASSLRDSRYGYTF.

This chain connects TRBV6-4 to TRBJ2-2, with TRBD1 matching over 8 bases. CDR3 size: 14 residues. Germline assignment: CDR1 MRHNA and CDR2 SNTAGT. J gave up 7 bases and V 5 bases, and 6 bases lay outside the gene matches. DNA for the CDR3: TGTGCCAGCAGTCGGACAGGGATTGACGGGGAGCTGTTTTTT. This translates into CASSRTGIDGELFF.